The 29 T cell receptor beta chains given below trace back to one sample, sequenced in a study of blood T cell repertoires in COVID-19. The protocol was immunoSEQ multiplex PCR, while the TCRdb copy is restricted to in-frame clones and leaves out a portion. Of under 300,000 clones listed, less than 90% are singletons. The sample was peripheral blood. The receptors originated from a man in his fifties or sixties who had recovered from COVID-19.

The CDR3 coding sequence is TGTGCCAGTAGTCCGGGTTTCGGGGCCAAAAACATTCAGTACTTC. The encoded protein is CASSPGFGAKNIQYF. The chain couples TRBV19 to TRBJ2-4; D gene ambiguous. The germline V and J ends were trimmed by 5 bases and 1 base, with 12 bases remaining between them. The germline gives CDR1 LNHDA, CDR2 SQIVND (reference sequence). The CDR3 consists of 15 residues. The full variable domain, its missing parts supplied by reference TRBV19 and TRBJ2-4, is DGGITQSPKYLFRKEGQNVTLSCEQNLNHDAMYWYRQDPGQGLRLIYYSQIVNDFQKGDIAEGYSVSREKKESFPLTVTSAQKNPTAFYLCASSPGFGAKNIQYFGAGTRLSVL.

V and J are TRBV29-1 and TRBJ2-7; weak D call: TRBD2 (6 bases). Between the trimmed V and J ends, which lost 1 base and 2 bases, there was a span of 15 bases. Germline assignment: CDR1 SQVTM and CDR2 ANQGSEA. The CDR3 loop spans 15 amino acids. The CDR3, as DNA: TGCAGCGTTGAAGGTATGGGGGGAACTACCTACGAGCAGTACTTC. Its protein is CSVEGMGGTTYEQYF.

This clone was seen only once. The chain carries TRBV19 and TRBJ2-3; 11 bases are a match to TRBD2. The CDR3 spans 16 residues. Germline V CDR1 and CDR2: LNHDA, SQIVND (reference sequence). V trimming: 10 bases; J trimming: 2 bases; junction bases outside the gene matches: 11. The CDR3 DNA is TGTGCCAATAGCCATAGCGGGGGGGATTTCACAGATACGCAGTATTTT. Its translation: CANSHSGGDFTDTQYF.

The rearrangement uses TRBV5-1 and TRBJ2-1, with 8 bases aligning to TRBD2. The CDR3 contains 18 residues. The V gene end was trimmed by 0 bases and the J gene end by 0 bases; junction bases not matched to a gene: 8. Germline assignment: CDR1 SGHRS and CDR2 YFSETQ. The CDR3 is CASSLGWGGGSSYNEQFF. The DNA for the CDR3 is TGCGCCAGCAGCTTGGGTTGGGGCGGGGGGTCCTCCTACAATGAGCAGTTCTTC.

The chain employs TRBV4-1 and TRBJ2-4; 10 bases line up with TRBD2. The junction had 9 bases not matched to a gene; V was cut back by 3 bases and J by 1 base. CDR1 is MGHRA, CDR2 YSYEKL, per germline. The length of the CDR3 is 18 residues. CDR3 nucleotides: TGCGCCAGCAGCCAGGGCAGTGGTAGCGGGGGGGCCAAAAACATTCAGTACTTC. Translated: CASSQGSGSGGAKNIQYF.

The rearrangement uses TRBV11-3 and TRBJ2-1; tentatively, D is TRBD1 (8 bases). V was pared by 5 bases and J by 10 bases, with 21 bases between. This CDR3 has 15 amino acids. Germline V gene sequence: CDR1 SGHNT, CDR2 YENEEA. The CDR3 nucleotides are TGTGCCAGCAGCCCGAACAGGGGGGGAGTTCGGGAGCAGTTCTTC. Its protein product is CASSPNRGGVREQFF.

This chain joins TRBV5-8 and TRBJ2-2, with D possibly TRBD1 on 5 matching bases. The V end was cut by 2 bases, the J end by 0 bases, with 8 bases between. The germline gives CDR1 SGHTS, CDR2 YDEGEE. The CDR3 sequence is 15 residues long. The CDR3 coding sequence is TGTGCCAGCAGCTTCCGGACATCGAACACCGGGGAGCTGTTTTTT. Translating gives CASSFRTSNTGELFF. Together with reference TRBV5-8 and TRBJ2-2, the CDR3 gives the full variable domain: EAGVTQSPTHLIKTRGQQATLRCSPISGHTSVYWYQQALGLGLQFLLWYDEGEERNRGNFPPRFSGRQFPNYSSELNVNALELEDSALYLCASSFRTSNTGELFFGEGSRLTVL.

CDR3 sequence (DNA): TGTGCCAGCAGTTTCACGTCCAGGGGTGCAAACACTGAAGCTTTCTTT. It translates to CASSFTSRGANTEAFF. The chain combines TRBV27 with TRBJ1-1; maybe TRBD1 (6 bases). The germline CDR1 and CDR2 sequences are MNHEY and SMNVEV (reference sequence). Trimming removed 3 bases from V and 2 bases from J, with 16 bases in between. This CDR3 is built from 16 residues.

The rearrangement links TRBV5-4 to TRBJ2-3; D may be TRBD2 (5 bases). CDR1 is SGHNT and CDR2 is YYREEE in the germline V gene (reference sequence). The CDR3 is 14 residues long. V lost 1 base and J lost 4, with 10 bases in between. The CDR3 coding sequence is TGTGCCAGCAGCTTGTCGAGGGCCCCAGATACGCAGTATTTT. Amino acid sequence: CASSLSRAPDTQYF. Full variable domain (remainder filled in from reference TRBV5-4 and TRBJ2-3): ETGVTQSPTHLIKTRGQQVTLRCSSQSGHNTVSWYQQALGQGPQFIFQYYREEENGRGNFPPRFSGLQFPNYSSELNVNALELDDSALYLCASSLSRAPDTQYFGPGTRLTVL.

In its sample, this clone was seen once. The V gene is TRBV7-8, the J gene TRBJ2-7; a weak D match, TRBD1 (5 bases). Germline CDR1 and CDR2: SGHVS and FQNEAQ. The CDR3 sequence is 15 residues long. V was cut by 1 base and J by 5 bases, with 15 bases left in between. The CDR3 nucleotides read TGTGCCAGCAGCTTAGTGGGGCAGGGTATCGACGAGCAGTACTTC. Protein product: CASSLVGQGIDEQYF.

The chain recombines TRBV18 with TRBJ2-4; 12 nucleotides agree with TRBD2. CDR3 length: 17 residues. With 2 bases clipped from V and 1 base from J, the junction kept 3 bases outside the gene matches. Germline assignment: CDR1 KGHSH and CDR2 LQKENI. CDR3 region: CASSPRLAGVAKNIQYF. In DNA, the CDR3 is TGTGCCAGCTCACCAAGACTAGCGGGAGTGGCCAAAAACATTCAGTACTTC.

The J gene is TRBJ1-6, the V gene TRBV4-2, with unresolved D. CDR1 is LGHNA, CDR2 YNFKEQ, per germline. Trimming removed 3 bases at V and 2 bases at J, with 5 bases between. This CDR3 has 14 residues. The chain's CDR3 is CASSHGTYNSPLHF. For the CDR3, the DNA is TGTGCCAGCAGCCACGGGACCTATAATTCACCCCTCCACTTT.

This clone showed up just once. The chain uses TRBV15 and TRBJ2-3; a possible D gene is TRBD2 (5 bases). Looked up from germline, CDR1 is LNHNV and CDR2 is YYDKDF (reference sequence). CDR3 size: 16 residues. Trimming removed 0 bases at V and 0 bases at J, with 10 bases between. As DNA, the CDR3 is TGTGCCACCAGCAGAGAAGGAGCGGATAGCACAGATACGCAGTATTTT. The encoded protein is CATSREGADSTDTQYF.

The chain joins TRBV12-2 to TRBJ2-1; TRBD2, the table's D call, lacks a check against the DNA. TRBV12-2 is labeled a pseudogene. The CDR3 is 14 residues long. CDR3 sequence (DNA): TGTGCAAGTCTCCGGACTAGCGTCCACAATGAGCAGTTCTTC. This translates into CASLRTSVHNEQFF.

The chain couples TRBV27 to TRBJ2-7, with 12 bases identical to TRBD1. After removal of 8 bases from V and 0 bases from J, the junction contained 20 bases not matched to a gene. This CDR3 is built from 20 residues. Germline CDR1 is MNHEY and CDR2 is SMNVEV (reference sequence). The CDR3 DNA follows: TGTGCCAGCCGTATTCGAAACCCTTTTGGGACAGGGGGCGCCTCCTACGAGCAGTACTTC. This gives the protein CASRIRNPFGTGGASYEQYF.

The CDR3 DNA sequence: TGTGCCAGCAGCGTACTAGCGGGTACTAGCACAGATACGCAGTATTTT. It encodes CASSVLAGTSTDTQYF. This sequence joins TRBV9 and TRBJ2-3, with 8 bases identical to TRBD2. CDR3 length: 16 amino acids. The V gene end was trimmed by 1 base and the J gene end by 0 bases; junction bases not matched to a gene: 4. The germline CDR1 and CDR2 sequences are SGDLS and YYNGEE.

The chain has TRBV7-2 and TRBJ1-3; D not resolved. This CDR3 contains 15 residues. V was clipped by 2 bases and J by 0 bases, with 8 bases between them. In germline, CDR1 is SGHTA, CDR2 FQGNSA. In nucleotides, the CDR3 is TGTGCCAGCAGCTTATACTTGATCTCTGGAAACACCATATATTTT. It translates to CASSLYLISGNTIYF.

The chain couples TRBV12-3 or TRBV12-4 to TRBJ1-2; tentatively, D is TRBD1 (5 bases). The V and J ends lost 4 bases and 4 bases respectively, with 10 bases between them. This CDR3 region has 13 residues. CDR3 nucleotide sequence: TGTGCCAGCAGTTACAGGATTAGCTATGGCTACACCTTC. Its translation: CASSYRISYGYTF.

This rearrangement joins TRBV18 to TRBJ2-2; TRBD1 matches 7 bases. CDR1 is KGHSH, CDR2 LQKENI, per germline. Trimming removed 6 bases from V and 5 bases from J; junction bases left unmatched: 9. This CDR3 contains 15 residues. The CDR3: CASSQRQGGTGELFF. As DNA, the CDR3 is TGTGCCAGCTCCCAGAGACAGGGTGGAACCGGGGAGCTGTTTTTT.

The chain employs TRBV6-1 and TRBJ2-5; tentative D call: TRBD1 (5 bases). V dropped 2 bases and J dropped 7 bases, with 17 bases sitting between them. Germline V gene lookup returns CDR1 MNHNS and CDR2 SASEGT. This CDR3 has 15 residues. This CDR3 reads CASSEFQGSTGTQYF. The CDR3, as DNA: TGTGCCAGCAGTGAATTTCAGGGCTCAACCGGGACCCAGTACTTC.

The genes are TRBV7-9 and TRBJ2-5; 10 nucleotides agree with TRBD2. CDR3 length: 18 residues. The germline gives CDR1 SEHNR, CDR2 FQNEAQ (reference sequence). The V gene end was trimmed by 5 bases and the J gene end by 3 bases; junction bases not matched to a gene: 15. The CDR3 sequence is CASSTGGVLAGNKETQYF. Written as DNA, the CDR3 is TGTGCCAGCAGCACGGGCGGGGTACTAGCGGGAAATAAAGAGACCCAGTACTTC.

The chain couples TRBV2 to TRBJ2-2; D unresolved. Germline V gene lookup returns CDR1 SNHLY and CDR2 FYNNEI. This CDR3 is 14 amino acids long. Trimming took off 3 bases at V and 1 base at J, with 6 bases between the two ends. CDR3 region: CASSDYGNTGELFF. The CDR3, as DNA: TGTGCCAGCAGTGATTACGGGAACACCGGGGAGCTGTTTTTT.

The rearrangement joins TRBV7-2 to TRBJ1-2; D perhaps matches TRBD1 (6 bases). The germline V and J ends were trimmed by 4 bases and 4 bases, with 13 bases remaining between them. The length of the CDR3 is 14 residues. Germline-derived CDR1 and CDR2 are SGHTA and FQGNSA. The CDR3 DNA is TGTGCCAGCAGCTCCGTTGAGGGGGTCTATGGCTACACCTTC. Its protein product is CASSSVEGVYGYTF. The whole variable domain, filled in from reference TRBV7-2 and TRBJ1-2, reads GAGVSQSPSNKVTEKGKDVELRCDPISGHTALYWYRQSLGQGLEFLIYFQGNSAPDKSGLPSDRFSAERTGGSVSTLTIQRTQQEDSAVYLCASSSVEGVYGYTFGSGTRLTVV.

The chain uses TRBV7-2 and TRBJ2-7, with 9 bases that match TRBD1. The CDR3 runs to 15 residues. CDR1 and CDR2 (germline): SGHTA, FQGNSA. V trimming: 1 base; J trimming: 3 bases; junction bases outside the gene matches: 4. CDR3 nucleotides: TGTGCCAGCAGCTTAGTGGGGACAGGGTTCTACGAGCAGTACTTC. It specifies CASSLVGTGFYEQYF.

The CDR3 DNA sequence: TGTGCCAGCAGTGAATCAGGGGCGGCGGGCTACACCTTC. Protein product: CASSESGAAGYTF. The chain employs TRBV6-1 and TRBJ1-2, with D possibly matching TRBD1 (6 bases). The V gene lost 2 bases and the J gene lost 8 bases, with 12 bases spanning the gap. Germline CDR1 MNHNS, CDR2 SASEGT. The CDR3 spans 13 residues.

The V and J genes are TRBV3-1 (or the pseudogene TRBV3-2) and TRBJ1-2; TRBD1 agrees at 8 bases. The V gene end was trimmed by 4 bases and the J gene end by 6 bases; junction bases not matched to a gene: 7. This CDR3 region has 14 residues. Per the germline V gene, CDR1 is LGHDT and CDR2 is YNNKEL (reference sequence). CDR3 loop: CASSRGQGRDGYTF. CDR3 DNA: TGTGCCAGCAGCCGAGGACAGGGACGAGATGGCTACACCTTC.

The chain combines TRBV5-4 with TRBJ1-1, with D unclear. The CDR3 runs 13 residues. Trimming stripped 5 bases from V and 3 bases from J, with 11 bases between. Germline values: CDR1 SGHNT, CDR2 YYREEE (reference sequence). CDR3 sequence reads: CASRRTEDTEAFF. In nucleotides, the CDR3 is TGTGCCAGCAGGCGAACCGAAGACACTGAAGCTTTCTTT.

The gene calls are TRBV19 and TRBJ2-5; D might be TRBD1 (6 bases). The CDR3 length is 14 residues. Germline CDR1 reads LNHDA; CDR2 reads SQIVND (reference sequence). V lost 8 bases and J 2 bases, leaving 15 bases between the germline ends. CDR3 nucleotide sequence: TGTGCCAGTTCTTTGACAGGCCTTCAAGAGACCCAGTACTTC. It yields the protein CASSLTGLQETQYF.

The chain carries TRBV5-1 and TRBJ2-5, with 9 bases identical to TRBD2. From germline, CDR1 is SGHRS and CDR2 YFSETQ. Trimming cost V 1 base and J 1 base; bases outside gene matches: 5. The CDR3 is 16 residues long. The CDR3 bases are TGCGCCAGCAGCTTGTTTGGTAGCGGGGGCCAAGAGACCCAGTACTTC. Translating gives CASSLFGSGGQETQYF.